These 30 T cell receptor beta chains were all obtained from the same sample, sequenced in a study of T cells after yellow fever vaccination. In TCRdb, the 5' RACE reads were re-called with MiXCR into one record per CDR3 protein. The sample lists 120,000 or so distinct CDR3 sequences; roughly 15% were seen once. The sequencing used CD8+ T cells sorted from PBMCs, collected 5 days after the yellow fever booster vaccination. The origin of the receptors is a man between 18 and 35 years old who received the YFV17D yellow fever vaccine.

This clonotype was seen only a few times. This chain joins TRBV10-2 and TRBJ1-6; D is uncertain. There are 10 residues in the CDR3. V lost 6 bases and J lost 14, with 8 bases in between. The germline V gene encodes CDR1 WSHSY and CDR2 SAAADI. This CDR3 is CASSDLSLHF. CDR3 in DNA: TGCGCCAGCAGCGACTTATCCCTCCACTTT.

This clonotype was seen only a few times. The genes are TRBV27 and TRBJ2-7, with TRBD1 identical over 7 bases. The CDR3 totals 14 residues. Germline assignment: CDR1 MNHEY and CDR2 SMNVEV (reference sequence). Trimming took 4 bases from V and 3 from J; bases not matched to a gene: 6. CDR3 in DNA: TGTGCCAGCAGTTATCGGGACAGAGTCTACGAGCAGTACTTC. Residues: CASSYRDRVYEQYF.

This clonotype was detected a few times. This rearrangement joins TRBV6-2 or TRBV6-3 to TRBJ2-5; possibly TRBD2 for D (5 bases). V gave up 5 bases and J gave up 5 bases, with 9 bases separating them. Germline V CDR1 and CDR2: MNHEY, SVGEGT. The CDR3 extends over 12 amino acids. The CDR3 DNA reads TGTGCCAGCAGTCGGGATGGGGAGACCCAGTACTTC. Protein: CASSRDGETQYF.

The rearrangement joins TRBV2 to TRBJ2-5; a possible D gene is TRBD2 (6 bases). Per the germline V gene, CDR1 is SNHLY and CDR2 is FYNNEI. The CDR3 is 17 residues long. Trimming pared 4 bases from V and 0 bases from J, leaving 18 bases between. CDR3 nucleotide sequence: TGTGCCAGCAGTGTTAGCGTGCGGGACCGGTACCAAGAGACCCAGTACTTC. Translating it yields CASSVSVRDRYQETQYF.

This rearrangement joins TRBV20-1 to TRBJ1-1; 11 bases agree with TRBD1. The V and J ends lost 1 base and 4 bases, in that order; junction bases with no gene match: 5. The CDR3 contains 15 residues. CDR1 and CDR2 (germline): DFQATT, SNEGSKA (reference sequence). CDR3 sequence (DNA): TGCAGTGCTAGAGGTCCGGGGACAGGGGGCACTGAAGCTTTCTTT. This encodes CSARGPGTGGTEAFF.

The chain uses TRBV13 and TRBJ2-1, with TRBD2 matching over 7 bases. The CDR3 loop spans 17 amino acids. Per the germline V gene, CDR1 is PRHDT and CDR2 is FYEKMQ (reference sequence). J lost 4 bases, V lost 6 bases, and 15 bases had no gene match. This CDR3 is CASRVPGGGEGYNEQFF. The CDR3 nucleotides are TGTGCCAGCAGGGTCCCTGGCGGTGGGGAGGGTTACAATGAGCAGTTCTTC.

This clonotype has more than one count but fewer than ten. The chain combines TRBV29-1 with TRBJ2-5; D gene unclear. Trimming left V 1 base short and J 3 bases short, with 15 bases between. This CDR3 has 15 residues. The germline gives CDR1 SQVTM, CDR2 ANQGSEA. CDR3 sequence (DNA): TGCAGCGTTGAAGGGTTGGGCCTCCCGAAAGAGACCCAGTACTTC. It translates to CSVEGLGLPKETQYF.

The chain joins TRBV20-1 to TRBJ1-6, with D unresolved. CDR1 and CDR2 (germline): DFQATT, SNEGSKA (reference sequence). The CDR3 is made up of 15 amino acids. Trimming stripped 7 bases from V and 6 bases from J, with 19 bases between. This chain's CDR3 is CSGVELSSVNSPLHF. Here the CDR3 DNA reads TGCAGTGGCGTAGAGTTGAGTTCGGTTAATTCACCCCTCCACTTT.

V is TRBV6-5 and J is TRBJ2-3, with TRBD1 matching 10 bases. The CDR3 totals 15 residues. Germline values: CDR1 MNHEY, CDR2 SVGAGI. With 2 bases clipped from V and 3 bases from J, the junction kept 2 bases outside the gene matches. For the CDR3, the DNA is TGTGCCAGCAGTTACGGACAGGGGGGAACAGATACGCAGTATTTT. Translation gives CASSYGQGGTDTQYF.

This clonotype has just a few counts. The chain recombines TRBV12-3 or TRBV12-4 with TRBJ1-2; 9 bases fit TRBD1. The CDR3 has 15 residues. The trim removed 6 bases at V and 3 bases at J, leaving 8 bases unmatched. The CDR3 DNA follows: TGTGCCAGCAGATACAGGGGGCTGTACGACTATGGCTACACCTTC. This translates into CASRYRGLYDYGYTF.

There are many counts of this clonotype. The chain uses TRBV7-8 and TRBJ2-1; tentative D call: TRBD2 (5 bases). V lost 2 bases to trimming and J lost 7 bases, with 9 bases between them. From germline, CDR1 is SGHVS and CDR2 FQNEAQ. This CDR3 is built from 13 residues. The CDR3 here is CASSLRTLNEQFF. For the CDR3, the DNA is TGTGCCAGCAGCTTAAGGACTCTGAATGAGCAGTTCTTC.

This clonotype appeared a few times. The CDR3 nucleotides read TGTGCCAGCAGCCCACAAAATAGGGGCCCCTATGGCTACACCTTC. Amino acids: CASSPQNRGPYGYTF. The chain combines TRBV9 with TRBJ1-2, with D perhaps matching TRBD1 (5 bases). Trimming shortened V by 4 bases and J by 4 bases, and 17 bases separated the two germline ends. The CDR3 sequence is 15 residues long. CDR1 is SGDLS, CDR2 YYNGEE, per germline.

There are a few counts of this clonotype. This sequence joins TRBV10-3 and TRBJ2-5; D not resolved. The CDR3 totals 15 residues. Germline lookup yields CDR1 ENHRY and CDR2 SYGVKD. V lost 6 bases, J lost 2 bases, and 16 bases lay in between. The CDR3 here is CAISTYSEQQETQYF. The CDR3 DNA reads as TGTGCCATCAGCACCTACTCCGAACAACAAGAGACCCAGTACTTC.

This clonotype occurred a few times. The V call is TRBV6-2 or TRBV6-3, the J call TRBJ2-7; D might be TRBD1 or TRBD2, each matching 5 bases. Germline V gene lookup returns CDR1 MNHEY and CDR2 SVGEGT. The germline V and J ends were trimmed by 5 bases and 3 bases, with 14 bases remaining between them. The CDR3 is 14 residues long. CDR3 in amino acids: CASSTGTFGYEQYV. DNA of the CDR3: TGTGCCAGCAGTACTGGGACCTTTGGCTACGAGCAGTACGTC.

The rearrangement joins TRBV6-2 or TRBV6-3 to TRBJ2-5; D is unclear. With 0 bases removed from V and 2 bases from J, the gap between germline ends came to 10 bases. CDR3 length: 15 residues. Germline CDR1 and CDR2: MNHEY and SVGEGT. As DNA, the CDR3 is TGTGCCAGCAGTTACTCGCCTCCCCTACAAGAGACCCAGTACTTC. The encoded protein is CASSYSPPLQETQYF.

The chain is built from TRBV9 and TRBJ2-1; D unresolved. CDR3 length: 14 residues. CDR1 is SGDLS and CDR2 is YYNGEE in the germline V gene. With 4 bases removed from V and 2 bases from J, the gap between germline ends came to 10 bases. CDR3 protein: CASSIDGTYNEQFF. CDR3 DNA sequence: TGTGCCAGCAGCATCGACGGTACCTACAATGAGCAGTTCTTC. Using reference TRBV9 and TRBJ2-1 for the parts outside the CDR3, the full variable domain is DSGVTQTPKHLITATGQRVTLRCSPRSGDLSVYWYQQSLDQGLQFLIQYYNGEERAKGNILERFSAQQFPDLHSELNLSSLELGDSALYFCASSIDGTYNEQFFGPGTRLTVL.

This clonotype was seen many times. This chain uses TRBV7-3 with TRBJ2-1; 9 nucleotides line up with TRBD1. V lost 3 bases and J lost 9; bases outside the gene matches: 6. Germline-derived CDR1 and CDR2 are SGHTA and FQGTGA. This CDR3 comprises 14 residues. The CDR3 loop is CASSLGQGNGEQFF. DNA for the CDR3: TGTGCCAGCAGCTTGGGACAGGGTAATGGTGAGCAGTTCTTC.

V gene TRBV4-1 combines with J gene TRBJ2-1; 9 bases are shared with TRBD2. V shed 5 bases, J shed 4 bases, and the junction held 6 bases outside the gene matches. CDR1 MGHRA and CDR2 YSYEKL come from the germline V gene. This CDR3 is built from 15 residues. The CDR3 here is CASSALAGQYNEQFF. CDR3 nucleotides: TGCGCCAGCAGCGCACTAGCGGGCCAATACAATGAGCAGTTCTTC.

The chain has TRBV5-1 and TRBJ2-1; tentatively, D is TRBD2 (6 bases). Between the trimmed V and J ends, which lost 4 bases and 2 bases, there was a span of 10 bases. CDR1 and CDR2 from the germline V gene are SGHRS and YFSETQ. The CDR3 is made up of 14 amino acids. For the CDR3, the DNA is TGCGCCAGCAGCGCGCGGGGAACCTACAATGAGCAGTTCTTC. Translated, it gives CASSARGTYNEQFF.

The V and J genes are TRBV7-9 and TRBJ1-5, with 11 bases identical to TRBD1. The CDR3 totals 14 residues. The germline CDR1 and CDR2 sequences are SEHNR and FQNEAQ (reference sequence). J lost 7 bases, V lost 5 bases, and 4 bases had no gene match. As DNA, the CDR3 is TGTGCCAGCAGCGTGGGACAGGGGGTCCAGCCCCAGCATTTT. Protein: CASSVGQGVQPQHF.

In its sample, this clonotype was seen a few times. This chain connects TRBV20-1 to TRBJ2-5; D remains ambiguous. CDR3 size: 12 residues. Germline CDR1 and CDR2: DFQATT and SNEGSKA (reference sequence). Trimming left V 3 bases short and J 4 bases short, with 9 bases between. CDR3 coding DNA: TGCAGTGCTAGGGATCCCCCAGAGACCCAGTACTTC. This gives the protein CSARDPPETQYF.

V is TRBV7-9 and J is TRBJ1-1; TRBD1 might be the D (5 bases). The V gene's germline CDR1 is SEHNR and CDR2 FQNEAQ (reference sequence). Between the trimmed V and J ends, which lost 5 bases and 3 bases, there was a span of 16 bases. This CDR3 has 15 amino acids. The CDR3 spells CASSDQGLGDTEAFF. The CDR3 nucleotides read TGTGCCAGCAGCGATCAGGGCTTGGGGGACACTGAAGCTTTCTTT.

Regarding this clonotype: An end of the junction does not agree with germline; a read error may underlie this. J is TRBJ2-1 and V is TRBV20-1; D gene unclear. This CDR3 is built from 13 residues. Germline CDR1 and CDR2: DFQATT and SNEGSKA (reference sequence). This chain's CDR3 is CSATALSYNEQFF. The CDR3 nucleotides read TGCAGCGCTACTGCGCTCTCCTACAATGAGCAGTTCTTC.

This clonotype has just a few counts. The J gene is TRBJ2-5, the V gene TRBV27; TRBD1 might be the D (6 bases). Trimming pared 5 bases from V and 2 bases from J, leaving 12 bases between. This CDR3 is 14 amino acids long. From germline, CDR1 is MNHEY and CDR2 SMNVEV (reference sequence). CDR3 amino acids: CASSPLDSQETQYF. As DNA, the CDR3 is TGTGCCAGCAGTCCGTTGGACAGTCAAGAGACCCAGTACTTC.

This clonotype was counted only a few times. The chain joins TRBV7-8 to TRBJ1-5, with no clear D. Germline V gene sequence: CDR1 SGHVS, CDR2 FQNEAQ. V gave up 5 bases and J gave up 6 bases, with 14 bases separating them. The CDR3 extends over 14 amino acids. CDR3 loop: CASSVSGMGQPQHF. In DNA form, the CDR3 reads TGTGCCAGCAGCGTAAGCGGTATGGGTCAGCCCCAGCATTTT.

This clonotype has only a few counts. V is TRBV19 and J is TRBJ1-2; perhaps TRBD1 as D (6 bases). This CDR3 contains 13 residues. Trimming took off 6 bases at V and 6 bases at J, with 14 bases between the two ends. Germline V gene sequence: CDR1 LNHDA, CDR2 SQIVND (reference sequence). Here the CDR3 reads CASRLQGGHGYTF. In nucleotides, the CDR3 is TGTGCCAGTAGGCTACAGGGAGGCCATGGCTACACCTTC.

This clonotype was counted only a few times. The chain has TRBV4-2 and TRBJ1-5; D not resolved. The V end was cut by 1 base, the J end by 3 bases, with 13 bases between. Germline V gene data show CDR1 as LGHNA and CDR2 as YNFKEQ. The CDR3 sequence is 16 residues long. For the CDR3, the DNA is TGTGCCAGCAGCCAAGGGTTAAGCGGCGACAATCAGCCCCAGCATTTT. This gives the protein CASSQGLSGDNQPQHF.

This clonotype was seen a few times. This chain uses TRBV4-1 with TRBJ2-1; 8 nucleotides line up with TRBD2. Trimming took 0 bases from V and 7 from J; bases not matched to a gene: 5. Germline V lookup: CDR1 MGHRA, CDR2 YSYEKL. The CDR3 sequence is 15 residues long. In nucleotides, the CDR3 is TGCGCCAGCAGCCAAGAGACGGGGGGGCGGAATGAGCAGTTCTTC. Amino acid sequence: CASSQETGGRNEQFF.

The chain recombines TRBV5-1 with TRBJ2-7; a weak D match, TRBD2 (7 bases). V lost 2 bases and J 3 bases, leaving 12 bases between the germline ends. The CDR3 is 14 amino acids. CDR1 SGHRS and CDR2 YFSETQ come from the germline V gene. The CDR3 is CASSFEGGGYEQYF. As DNA, the CDR3 is TGCGCCAGCAGCTTTGAGGGAGGGGGCTACGAGCAGTACTTC. The whole variable domain, remainder taken from reference TRBV5-1 and TRBJ2-7, is KAGVTQTPRYLIKTRGQQVTLSCSPISGHRSVSWYQQTPGQGLQFLFEYFSETQRNKGNFPGRFSGRQFSNSRSEMNVSTLELGDSALYLCASSFEGGGYEQYFGPGTRLTVT.

This clonotype has only a few counts. This rearrangement joins TRBV12-3 or TRBV12-4 to TRBJ2-3; no firm D call. This CDR3 region has 12 residues. Trimming removed 5 bases at V and 4 bases at J, with 7 bases between. The CDR3 protein is CASSEVADTQYF. CDR3 bases: TGTGCCAGCAGTGAGGTGGCAGATACGCAGTATTTT.